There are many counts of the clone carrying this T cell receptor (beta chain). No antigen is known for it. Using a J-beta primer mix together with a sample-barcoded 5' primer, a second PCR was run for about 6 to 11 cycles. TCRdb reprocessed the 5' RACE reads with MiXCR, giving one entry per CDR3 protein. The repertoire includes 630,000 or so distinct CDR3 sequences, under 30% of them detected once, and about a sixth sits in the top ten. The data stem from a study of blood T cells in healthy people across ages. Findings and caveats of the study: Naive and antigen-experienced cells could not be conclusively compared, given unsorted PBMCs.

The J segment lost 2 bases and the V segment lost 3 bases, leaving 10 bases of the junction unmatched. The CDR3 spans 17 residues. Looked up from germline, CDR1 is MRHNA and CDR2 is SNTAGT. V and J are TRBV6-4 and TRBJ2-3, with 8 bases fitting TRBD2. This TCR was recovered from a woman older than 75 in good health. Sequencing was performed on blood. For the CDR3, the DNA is TGTGCCAGCAGTGATGAGGCGGGGGGTCTAGCCACAGATACGCAGTATTTT. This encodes CASSDEAGGLATDTQYF.